One sample yielded the 30 T cell receptor beta chains listed below, sequenced in a study of T cells after yellow fever vaccination. TCRdb itself ran the 5' RACE reads through MiXCR, one entry per CDR3 protein. Of about 360,000 distinct CDR3 sequences listed, about 6% are singletons. The source was PBMCs, collected 5 days after the yellow fever booster vaccination. Receptors were obtained from a man aged 30 to 39 who received the YFV17D yellow fever vaccine.

This clonotype was counted between two and nine times. The rearrangement joins TRBV29-1 to TRBJ2-3, with D unresolved. CDR3 length: 13 amino acids. V was shortened by 4 bases and J by 0 bases, with 8 bases between the two germline ends. CDR1 is SQVTM and CDR2 is ANQGSEA in the germline V gene. This chain's CDR3 is CSVVAGSTDTQYF. Written as DNA, the CDR3 is TGCAGCGTTGTGGCAGGTAGCACAGATACGCAGTATTTT.

This clonotype was detected ten times or more. The rearrangement links TRBV6-1 to TRBJ2-7; D is undetermined. Looked up from germline, CDR1 is MNHNS and CDR2 is SASEGT. The CDR3 contains 15 residues. The germline V and J ends were trimmed by 4 bases and 0 bases, with 13 bases remaining between them. CDR3 region: CASSALVGPSYEQYF. CDR3 bases: TGTGCCAGCAGTGCGTTGGTAGGGCCCTCCTACGAGCAGTACTTC.

This clonotype was counted at least ten times. The V call is TRBV7-8, the J call TRBJ2-3, with D hard to call. Germline lookup yields CDR1 SGHVS and CDR2 FQNEAQ. The CDR3 loop spans 15 amino acids. V was shortened by 4 bases and J by 6 bases, with 17 bases between the two germline ends. The CDR3 is CASSSIGSATDTQYF. CDR3 nucleotide sequence: TGTGCCAGCAGCTCCATTGGGTCAGCCACCGATACGCAGTATTTT.

A note on this clonotype: At one end the junction does not follow the germline gene, possibly because of a read error. CDR3: CGSSPTRSSPLHF. The CDR3 DNA sequence: TGTGGCAGCAGCCCAACAAGGAGTTCACCCCTCCACTTT. This chain joins TRBV11-2 and TRBJ1-6; no reliable D call. This CDR3 has 13 amino acids. The germline CDR1 and CDR2 sequences are SGHAT and FQNNGV.

The chain employs TRBV29-1 and TRBJ1-1, with TRBD1 matching 12 bases. The CDR3 has 20 residues. CDR1 is SQVTM and CDR2 is ANQGSEA in the germline V gene. The junction had 17 bases not matched to a gene; V was cut back by 2 bases and J by 1 base. Here the CDR3 DNA reads TGCAGCGTTGAACCCGGGACAGGGGGCATTGGAAGAGGGGGGAACACTGAAGCTTTCTTT. This translates into CSVEPGTGGIGRGGNTEAFF.

J is TRBJ2-7 and V is TRBV5-6; TRBD2 matches 13 bases. V trimming: 5 bases; J trimming: 7 bases; junction bases outside the gene matches: 9. The CDR3 is 15 residues long. Germline V gene lookup returns CDR1 SGHDT and CDR2 YYEEEE. In DNA, the CDR3 is TGTGCCAGCAGTATCTGGACTAGCGGGAGTGGTGAGCAGTACTTC. Translating gives CASSIWTSGSGEQYF.

The rearrangement joins TRBV12-3 or TRBV12-4 to TRBJ2-1; D uncertain. V dropped 4 bases and J dropped 7 bases, with 8 bases sitting between them. CDR3 length: 12 amino acids. Written as DNA, the CDR3 is TGTGCCAGCAGTTCTTTTAAGAATGAGCAGTTCTTC. This gives the protein CASSSFKNEQFF.

This clonotype was found a few times. The chain carries TRBV6-5 and TRBJ2-7, with unresolved D. CDR1 is MNHEY, CDR2 SVGAGI, per germline. CDR3 length: 15 amino acids. The V gene lost 2 bases and the J gene lost 0 bases, with 11 bases spanning the gap. CDR3 nucleotide sequence: TGTGCCAGCAGTTACGGTCAGTTAAGCTCCTACGAGCAGTACTTC. This gives the protein CASSYGQLSSYEQYF.

The V call is TRBV20-1, the J call TRBJ2-1; possible D gene TRBD2, 6 bases. The CDR3 is made up of 15 amino acids. Trimming left V 5 bases short and J 9 bases short, with 23 bases between. Germline loops: CDR1 DFQATT, CDR2 SNEGSKA (reference sequence). CDR3 amino acids: CSAGGSRFGVGEQFF. CDR3 sequence (DNA): TGCAGTGCTGGGGGGTCGAGGTTTGGGGTAGGTGAGCAGTTCTTC.

The chain combines TRBV7-9 with TRBJ2-6; D assignment may be TRBD1 or TRBD2 (5 bases each). This CDR3 region has 17 residues. Germline assignment: CDR1 SEHNR and CDR2 FQNEAQ (reference sequence). Deletions cut 1 base from V and 2 bases from J, with 12 bases between. The CDR3 sequence: CASSLVRGQAGANVLTF. CDR3 coding DNA: TGTGCCAGCAGCTTAGTCCGGGGCCAAGCTGGGGCCAACGTCCTGACTTTC.

This clonotype has a handful of counts. V and J are TRBV7-3 and TRBJ1-5; tentatively, D is TRBD1 (5 bases). The ends were cut back, 1 base at V and 6 bases at J, with 22 bases in the middle. Germline CDR1 and CDR2: SGHTA and FQGTGA. This CDR3 is built from 18 residues. The DNA of the CDR3 is TGTGCCAGCAGCTTAAAGCCCCCGGAACGGGGGTTGAGTCAGCCCCAGCATTTT. This codes for CASSLKPPERGLSQPQHF.

A word on this clonotype: A read error may explain this, as a much larger clone is one base away. In DNA form, the CDR3 reads TGTGCCGGCAGCCCCGGGACAGGGCTGGGCGAGCAGTACTTC. Residues: CAGSPGTGLGEQYF. The gene calls are TRBV12-3 or TRBV12-4 and TRBJ2-7; 9 nucleotides align to TRBD1. The CDR3 consists of 14 residues.

This clonotype was seen only a few times. The chain has TRBV5-6 and TRBJ2-1; D not resolved. The CDR3 runs to 12 residues. CDR1 and CDR2 from the germline V gene are SGHDT and YYEEEE. V dropped 0 bases and J dropped 10 bases, with 8 bases sitting between them. The CDR3 DNA is TGTGCCAGCAGCTTGGCCAGTGGGGAGCAGTTCTTC. Translated, it gives CASSLASGEQFF. The full variable domain, in which reference TRBV5-6 and TRBJ2-1 provide the parts outside the CDR3, is DAGVTQSPTHLIKTRGQQVTLRCSPKSGHDTVSWYQQALGQGPQFIFQYYEEEERQRGNFPDRFSGHQFPNYSSELNVNALLLGDSALYLCASSLASGEQFFGPGTRLTVL.

This clonotype was counted many times. The chain is built from TRBV19 and TRBJ2-7; 9 bases agree with TRBD1. With 4 bases clipped from V and 6 bases from J, the junction kept 7 bases outside the gene matches. There are 14 residues in the CDR3. CDR1 LNHDA and CDR2 SQIVND come from the germline V gene (reference sequence). The CDR3 loop reads CASSKRQGGAEQYF. CDR3 DNA sequence: TGTGCCAGTAGTAAGCGACAGGGGGGCGCCGAGCAGTACTTC.

In DNA, the CDR3 is TGTGCCAGCAGCCCCGGGCTCGACAGGGGGGCCTACGAGCAGTACTTC. Amino acids: CASSPGLDRGAYEQYF. V and J are TRBV7-2 and TRBJ2-7, with 9 bases lining up with TRBD1. The CDR3 spans 16 residues. The ends lost 5 bases at V and 2 bases at J; junction bases unmatched: 10. Germline V gives CDR1 SGHTA, CDR2 FQGNSA.

This clonotype was observed at least ten times. The chain joins TRBV3-1 to TRBJ1-1; TRBD1 might be the D (5 bases). From germline, CDR1 is LGHDT and CDR2 YNNKEL (reference sequence). The CDR3 has 14 residues. Between the trimmed V and J ends, which lost 0 bases and 11 bases, there was a span of 16 bases. The CDR3 DNA is TGTGCCAGCAGCCAAGATGCCGTTGTTGGGGCGGCTTTCTTT. It is translated as CASSQDAVVGAAFF.

This clonotype was observed a handful of times. The genes are TRBV20-1 and TRBJ2-1, with 10 bases lining up with TRBD2. CDR3 size: 13 residues. The junction had 8 bases not matched to a gene; V was cut back by 6 bases and J by 9 bases. Germline CDR1 DFQATT, CDR2 SNEGSKA (reference sequence). The CDR3 spells CSAEREGLTEQFF. CDR3 nucleotide sequence: TGCAGTGCGGAGCGGGAGGGCCTGACTGAGCAGTTCTTC.

V and J are TRBV2 and TRBJ2-1; 7 nucleotides match TRBD2. Germline V CDR1 and CDR2: SNHLY, FYNNEI. V lost 11 bases, J lost 16 bases, and 5 bases stayed unmatched. This CDR3 is 8 amino acids long. The CDR3 loop reads CAGRGLFF. CDR3 in DNA: TGTGCCGGCCGGGGACTATTCTTC.

This clonotype was recorded at least ten times. The chain couples TRBV6-4 to TRBJ2-1; 9 bases fit TRBD2. V shed 4 bases, J shed 8 bases, and the junction held 6 bases outside the gene matches. This CDR3 has 14 amino acids. Germline CDR1 and CDR2: MRHNA and SNTAGT. The CDR3 protein is CASSVAGGLHEQFF. CDR3 nucleotide sequence: TGTGCCAGCAGTGTGGCGGGAGGGCTCCATGAGCAGTTCTTC.

In this sample, this clonotype turned up many times. The chain links TRBV20-1 to TRBJ2-2; D gene uncertain. CDR1 and CDR2 from the germline V gene are DFQATT and SNEGSKA (reference sequence). The CDR3 spans 14 residues. V lost 1 base to trimming and J lost 0 bases, with 6 bases between them. Here the CDR3 reads CSARGGPNTGELFF. CDR3 in DNA: TGCAGTGCTAGAGGAGGACCGAACACCGGGGAGCTGTTTTTT.

This clonotype has a single count. This could be a read error, since a much larger clone is one nucleotide away. The chain couples TRBV20-1 to TRBJ2-7; 10 nucleotides line up with TRBD2. Germline V CDR1 and CDR2: DFQATT, SNEGSKA (reference sequence). The CDR3 has 19 residues. Trimming removed 4 bases from V and 6 bases from J; junction bases left unmatched: 24. The DNA for the CDR3 is TGCAGTGCTACCTACCCGGGGGCTAGCGGGAGATCTATGTTAGCCGAGCAGTACTTC. This sequence encodes CSATYPGASGRSMLAEQYF.

At least ten counts were recorded for this clonotype. The chain is built from TRBV15 and TRBJ1-4; D perhaps matches TRBD1 (5 bases). V was clipped by 0 bases and J by 2 bases, with 10 bases between them. This CDR3 has 16 residues. Germline V lookup: CDR1 LNHNV, CDR2 YYDKDF (reference sequence). The CDR3 here is CATSRDGGRTNEKLFF. CDR3 in DNA: TGTGCCACCAGCAGAGATGGGGGACGGACTAATGAAAAACTGTTTTTT.

This clonotype was recorded many times. The chain couples TRBV6-2 or TRBV6-3 to TRBJ2-5; possible D gene TRBD1, 6 bases. The V end lost 3 bases, the J end lost 3 bases, and 8 bases lay between the germline ends. The CDR3 loop spans 13 amino acids. The germline V gene has CDR1 MNHEY and CDR2 SVGEGT. CDR3 in amino acids: CASSYYREETQYF. CDR3 bases: TGTGCCAGCAGTTATTACAGGGAAGAGACCCAGTACTTC.

V gene TRBV5-1 combines with J gene TRBJ1-2; TRBD1 is a possible D gene (5 bases). Germline CDR1 and CDR2: SGHRS and YFSETQ. This CDR3 region has 14 residues. V was shortened by 6 bases and J by 11 bases, with 23 bases between the two germline ends. The CDR3 nucleotides read TGCGCCAGCAACCTAAGGGGTGTCGGATCCCCTTACACCTTC. Amino acids: CASNLRGVGSPYTF.

V gene TRBV7-9 combines with J gene TRBJ2-7; 7 positions match TRBD2. Losses at the gene ends were 3 bases for V and 3 bases for J; bases not matched to a gene: 5. The CDR3 spans 14 residues. Germline assignment: CDR1 SEHNR and CDR2 FQNEAQ (reference sequence). The CDR3 DNA reads as TGTGCCAGCAGCTTGAGCGGGGAAAGCTACGAGCAGTACTTC. This codes for CASSLSGESYEQYF.

The V call is TRBV12-3 or TRBV12-4, the J call TRBJ2-1, with D unclear. The CDR3 length is 13 residues. Trimming took 1 base from V and 12 from J, leaving 13 bases between them. Here the CDR3 DNA reads TGTGCCAGCAGTTTAGTTTCGCCTCAATGGCAGTTCTTC. Protein product: CASSLVSPQWQFF.

This rearrangement joins TRBV19 to TRBJ2-1, with D unresolved. The CDR3 has 11 amino acids. The germline V and J ends were trimmed by 5 bases and 8 bases, with 7 bases remaining between them. Germline V gives CDR1 LNHDA, CDR2 SQIVND (reference sequence). CDR3 in DNA: TGTGCCAGTAGTCGACTCGATGAGCAGTTCTTC. This codes for CASSRLDEQFF.

This clonotype was observed a few times. The chain combines TRBV30 with TRBJ1-2; no clear D. The V gene lost 5 bases and the J gene lost 2 bases, with 6 bases spanning the gap. The CDR3 runs to 11 residues. Germline CDR1 and CDR2: GTSNPN and SVGIG (reference sequence). CDR3 region: CAWGENYGYTF. In DNA form, the CDR3 reads TGTGCCTGGGGGGAGAACTATGGCTACACCTTC.

This chain links TRBV4-3 with TRBJ2-5; 11 bases are shared with TRBD2. Germline V gives CDR1 LGHNA, CDR2 YSLEER. The length of the CDR3 is 15 residues. Unmatched junction bases numbered 7, after V lost 3 bases and J lost 7 bases. The CDR3 DNA reads TGCGCCAGCAGCCAGGGACTAGCGGCAGGGATGACCCAGTACTTC. This sequence encodes CASSQGLAAGMTQYF.

The chain joins TRBV6-1 to TRBJ1-3; tentative D call: TRBD1 (6 bases). V shed 10 bases and J shed 8 bases, with 24 bases lying between them. The germline V gene has CDR1 MNHNS and CDR2 SASEGT. The CDR3 loop spans 15 amino acids. The CDR3 region has the DNA TGTGCCACCAACAGGGACAACAAAATTAAGGACACCATATATTTT. This codes for CATNRDNKIKDTIYF.